These 32 T cell receptor beta chains were all obtained from the same sample, sequenced in a study of T cells in localized non-small cell lung cancer. Assay: immunoSEQ multiplex PCR; the TCRdb copy retains only in-frame clones and omits some. This sample has over 3,500 clones, with more than 30% found just once. This sample comprised lung tumor tissue, obtained before any cancer treatment. All receptors come from a male donor older than 55 with stage III lung adenocarcinoma.

The chain uses TRBV10-3 and TRBJ2-3; D not resolved. Between the trimmed V and J ends, which lost 10 bases and 1 base, there was a span of 12 bases. The CDR3 extends over 13 amino acids. The germline gives CDR1 ENHRY, CDR2 SYGVKD. The CDR3 DNA is TGTGCCAGCTGCAGAATCGGCACAGATACGCAGTATTTT. It specifies CASCRIGTDTQYF.

This chain links TRBV11-3 with TRBJ2-7; TRBD1 aligns across 9 bases. CDR1 is SGHNT, CDR2 YENEEA, per germline. V gave up 3 bases and J gave up 4 bases; unmatched junction bases: 7. CDR3 length equals 15 residues. In nucleotides, the CDR3 is TGTGCCAGCAGCTTCCCGGGACAGGGAGTATACGAGCAGTACTTC. This sequence encodes CASSFPGQGVYEQYF.

The chain carries TRBV29-1 and TRBJ1-2; tentative D call: TRBD1 (5 bases). CDR3 length: 14 residues. Germline V gene sequence: CDR1 SQVTM, CDR2 ANQGSEA. V gave up 4 bases and J gave up 5 bases, with 17 bases separating them. In DNA form, the CDR3 reads TGCAGCGTTGTAAACCGGTTGGGGGTTTATGGCTACACCTTC. Translation: CSVVNRLGVYGYTF.

CDR3 residues: CASRNVAGAHYEQYF. In DNA, the CDR3 is TGTGCCAGTAGGAACGTAGCGGGGGCCCACTACGAGCAGTACTTC. The chain has TRBV19 and TRBJ2-7, with 9 bases matching TRBD2. The CDR3 has 15 residues. The trim removed 6 bases at V and 3 bases at J, leaving 9 bases unmatched. Germline V gives CDR1 LNHDA, CDR2 SQIVND (reference sequence).

This clone was seen a few times. The V call is TRBV11-3, the J call TRBJ1-2, with TRBD1 matching 8 bases. Germline V gives CDR1 SGHNT, CDR2 YENEEA. The V and J ends lost 0 bases and 4 bases, in that order; junction bases with no gene match: 13. This CDR3 spans 18 amino acids. DNA for the CDR3: TGTGCCAGCAGCTTAGATGGCAGGGGGCGCAGGACGGCCTATGGCTACACCTTC. This sequence encodes CASSLDGRGRRTAYGYTF. Full variable domain (remainder filled in from reference TRBV11-3 and TRBJ1-2): EAGVVQSPRYKIIEKKQPVAFWCNPISGHNTLYWYLQNLGQGPELLIRYENEEAVDDSQLPKDRFSAERLKGVDSTLKIQPAELGDSAVYLCASSLDGRGRRTAYGYTFGSGTRLTVV.

The chain has TRBV11-3 and TRBJ1-1; D possibly corresponds to TRBD1 (5 bases). The CDR3 is made up of 15 amino acids. Trimming took off 3 bases at V and 1 base at J, with 12 bases between the two ends. Germline V gene data show CDR1 as SGHNT and CDR2 as YENEEA. DNA of the CDR3: TGTGCCAGCAGCTTTACCGGGGCCTCGAACACTGAAGCTTTCTTT. This translates into CASSFTGASNTEAFF.

The rearrangement joins TRBV7-6 to TRBJ1-1; 7 bases agree with TRBD1. The CDR3 length is 15 residues. Trimming cost V 5 bases and J 4 bases; bases outside gene matches: 10. Germline CDR1 reads SGHVS; CDR2 reads FNYEAQ. This CDR3 reads CASSAEKSGGTEAFF. The CDR3 DNA sequence: TGTGCCAGCAGCGCGGAAAAATCAGGGGGCACTGAAGCTTTCTTT.

The DNA for the CDR3 is TGTGCCAGCTCCGGGACAGGGGGCGCTGAATATGGCTACACCTTC. Amino acids: CASSGTGGAEYGYTF. The genes are TRBV18 and TRBJ1-2; 12 bases agree with TRBD1. The germline V gene has CDR1 KGHSH and CDR2 LQKENI. J was trimmed by 5 bases and V by 6 bases; bases with no gene match: 7. This CDR3 has 15 residues.

This clone was counted a few times. This sequence joins TRBV10-2 and TRBJ1-6; D gene ambiguous. Germline assignment: CDR1 WSHSY and CDR2 SAAADI. The germline V and J ends were trimmed by 3 bases and 13 bases, with 16 bases remaining between them. CDR3 length: 14 amino acids. CDR3 nucleotides: TGCGCCAGCAGTGAAGGCAGCCGTACGTTCCCCCTCCACTTT. Translating gives CASSEGSRTFPLHF.

In this sample, this clone turned up once. V and J are TRBV5-1 and TRBJ2-7; D is perhaps TRBD1 (6 bases). Trimming pared 1 base from V and 2 bases from J, leaving 13 bases between. Germline CDR1 and CDR2: SGHRS and YFSETQ. The CDR3 consists of 15 residues. The CDR3 protein is CASSLSQGSPYEQYF. CDR3 DNA: TGCGCCAGCAGCTTGAGTCAGGGGAGTCCCTACGAGCAGTACTTC. Full variable domain (missing parts from reference TRBV5-1 and TRBJ2-7): KAGVTQTPRYLIKTRGQQVTLSCSPISGHRSVSWYQQTPGQGLQFLFEYFSETQRNKGNFPGRFSGRQFSNSRSEMNVSTLELGDSALYLCASSLSQGSPYEQYFGPGTRLTVT.

The V and J genes are TRBV6-8 and TRBJ1-3; D perhaps matches TRBD1 (5 bases). The CDR3 totals 16 residues. Germline V gives CDR1 MNHGY, CDR2 SAAAGT. V was pared by 4 bases and J by 0 bases, with 13 bases between. The CDR3 bases are TGTGCCAGCAGTTCGCCTTCGAGGGGCTCTGGAAACACCATATATTTT. Translated: CASSSPSRGSGNTIYF.

This clone came up a few times. V usage is TRBV7-6 and J usage is TRBJ2-7, with D maybe TRBD1 (6 bases). CDR1 and CDR2 (germline): SGHVS, FNYEAQ. Deletions cut 3 bases from V and 2 bases from J, with 14 bases between. The CDR3 consists of 15 residues. CDR3 sequence: CASSLGTQTTYEQYF. As DNA, the CDR3 is TGTGCCAGCAGCTTGGGGACACAAACTACCTACGAGCAGTACTTC.

This clone is labeled large. The chain uses TRBV6-8 and TRBJ2-3; a possible D gene is TRBD1 (5 bases). This CDR3 region has 14 residues. Germline V CDR1 and CDR2: MNHGY, SAAAGT. V was cut by 7 bases and J by 2 bases, with 13 bases left in between. This CDR3 is CASTPQGYTDTQYF. As DNA, the CDR3 is TGTGCCAGCACCCCCCAGGGTTACACAGATACGCAGTATTTT.

This chain uses TRBV19 with TRBJ1-2, with 7 nucleotides matching TRBD1. There are 11 residues in the CDR3. The V gene's germline CDR1 is LNHDA and CDR2 SQIVND (reference sequence). The CDR3 nucleotides are TGTGCTAGCAGGGGGAACTATGGCTACACCTTC. This sequence encodes CASRGNYGYTF.

This sequence joins TRBV6-8 and TRBJ2-1; perhaps TRBD2 as D (5 bases). This CDR3 is built from 13 residues. V dropped 2 bases and J dropped 6 bases, with 8 bases sitting between them. The germline CDR1 and CDR2 sequences are MNHGY and SAAAGT. CDR3 protein: CASSYQTSNEQFF. DNA for the CDR3: TGTGCCAGCAGTTACCAAACTAGCAATGAGCAGTTCTTC.

In this sample, this clone turned up a few times. The rearrangement uses TRBV19 and TRBJ2-2, with a tentative D call TRBD1 (6 bases). V was cut by 5 bases and J by 6 bases, with 13 bases left in between. The CDR3 is made up of 14 amino acids. From germline, CDR1 is LNHDA and CDR2 SQIVND (reference sequence). CDR3 protein: CASSPWTVAGELFF. CDR3 sequence (DNA): TGTGCCAGTAGTCCCTGGACAGTCGCCGGGGAGCTGTTTTTT. The complete variable domain, with remaining parts taken from reference TRBV19 and TRBJ2-2, reads DGGITQSPKYLFRKEGQNVTLSCEQNLNHDAMYWYRQDPGQGLRLIYYSQIVNDFQKGDIAEGYSVSREKKESFPLTVTSAQKNPTAFYLCASSPWTVAGELFFGEGSRLTVL.

The CDR3 sequence: CASSLDIPTNEKLFF. DNA of the CDR3: TGCGCCAGCAGCTTGGACATCCCAACTAATGAAAAACTGTTTTTT. The chain recombines TRBV5-1 with TRBJ1-4; no firm D call. The ends were cut back, 0 bases at V and 0 bases at J, with 6 bases in the middle. The CDR3 has 15 amino acids. Germline CDR1 SGHRS, CDR2 YFSETQ.

The chain joins TRBV7-5 to TRBJ1-5. TRBV7-5 is annotated as a pseudogene. The CDR3 consists of 15 residues. The CDR3 sequence is CASSSSGRGNQPQHF. The CDR3 coding sequence is TGTGCCAGCAGTTCCTCTGGACGGGGCAATCAGCCCCAGCATTTT.

This rearrangement joins TRBV19 to TRBJ2-6; D remains unclear. The CDR3 loop spans 16 amino acids. Trimming cost V 8 bases and J 0 bases, with 14 bases left between them. The germline V gene encodes CDR1 LNHDA and CDR2 SQIVND (reference sequence). The CDR3 DNA follows: TGTGCCAGTTCCAAAACCACGGGCTCTGGGGCCAACGTCCTGACTTTC. It is translated as CASSKTTGSGANVLTF.

The chain recombines TRBV14 with TRBJ2-7, with no clear D. V lost 0 bases and J lost 1, with 13 bases in between. Germline V gives CDR1 SGHDN, CDR2 FVKESK. The CDR3 sequence is 16 residues long. CDR3 sequence: CASSQEERVRSYEQYF. CDR3 DNA sequence: TGTGCCAGCAGCCAAGAAGAAAGGGTTAGGTCCTACGAGCAGTACTTC.

Relative to its sample, this clone is medium-sized. The chain is built from TRBV6-8 and TRBJ2-3; D is unresolved. This CDR3 is 12 amino acids long. The V end lost 3 bases, the J end lost 3 bases, and 4 bases lay between the germline ends. Germline loops: CDR1 MNHGY, CDR2 SAAAGT. CDR3 sequence reads: CASSYGTDTQYF. CDR3 DNA sequence: TGTGCCAGCAGTTATGGGACAGATACGCAGTATTTT.

This clone has just a few counts. V and J are TRBV10-3 and TRBJ1-3, with D possibly TRBD1 on 5 matching bases. Trimming removed 10 bases at V and 4 bases at J, with 11 bases between. This CDR3 has 12 amino acids. From germline, CDR1 is ENHRY and CDR2 SYGVKD. CDR3 in DNA: TGTGCCAGCGGGGGATTGGGAAACACCATATATTTT. This codes for CASGGLGNTIYF.

This rearrangement joins TRBV11-3 to TRBJ2-1, with 8 positions matching TRBD2. CDR1 is SGHNT, CDR2 YENEEA, per germline. There are 14 residues in the CDR3. After removal of 5 bases from V and 9 bases from J, the junction contained 9 bases not matched to a gene. CDR3 coding DNA: TGTGCCAGCAGCCACAATGCTCGGGGGGGTGAGCAGTTCTTC. Translating it yields CASSHNARGGEQFF.

The rearrangement joins TRBV7-5 to TRBJ2-3; TRBD2 is the table's D call and was not checked against the DNA. TRBV7-5 counts as a pseudogene. The CDR3 spans 14 residues. The CDR3, as DNA: TGTGCCAGCAGCCTCGGACTAGGCACAGATACGCAGTATTTT. Its protein product is CASSLGLGTDTQYF.

The rearrangement links TRBV12-5 to TRBJ2-5, with 10 positions matching TRBD1. V shed 0 bases, J shed 4 bases, and the junction held 2 bases outside the gene matches. CDR1 LGHNT and CDR2 FRNRAP come from the germline V gene. The CDR3 consists of 15 residues. CDR3 coding DNA: TGTGCTAGTGGTTTGGTTCGACAGGGGGCAGAGACCCAGTACTTC. Translated: CASGLVRQGAETQYF.

In its sample, this clone was seen a few times. The chain couples TRBV6-8 to TRBJ1-6; TRBD1 might be the D (6 bases). The CDR3 spans 14 residues. With 7 bases removed from V and 2 bases from J, the gap between germline ends came to 9 bases. CDR1 MNHGY and CDR2 SAAAGT come from the germline V gene. DNA of the CDR3: TGTGCCAGCAAGAGGGGGACCTATAATTCACCCCTCCACTTT. Translating it yields CASKRGTYNSPLHF.

This clone appeared once. The chain couples TRBV19 to TRBJ2-2; 7 bases agree with TRBD1. The CDR3 is made up of 16 amino acids. The junction had 8 bases not matched to a gene; V was cut back by 2 bases and J by 5 bases. The germline gives CDR1 LNHDA, CDR2 SQIVND (reference sequence). CDR3 sequence reads: CASSIPPDRSTGELFF. Written as DNA, the CDR3 is TGTGCCAGTAGTATACCGCCGGACAGGTCGACCGGGGAGCTGTTTTTT.

Relative to its sample, this clone is medium-sized. This chain connects TRBV7-2 to TRBJ2-5; the D is unclear. Trimming stripped 5 bases from V and 7 bases from J, with 14 bases between. The germline V gene has CDR1 SGHTA and CDR2 FQGNSA. The CDR3 spans 13 residues. Written as DNA, the CDR3 is TGTGCCAGCAGCCCCGGCACAGACGGGACCCAGTACTTC. Amino acids: CASSPGTDGTQYF.

This clone has just a few counts. The V and J genes are TRBV6-4 and TRBJ1-6; unclear D gene. Germline loops: CDR1 MRHNA, CDR2 SNTAGT. The ends were cut back, 4 bases at V and 7 bases at J, with 8 bases in the middle. The CDR3 has 13 residues. In DNA form, the CDR3 reads TGTGCCAGCAGTGTGAAGGACAATTCACCCCTCCACTTT. Protein product: CASSVKDNSPLHF.

The chain recombines TRBV11-3 with TRBJ1-2; no reliable D call. Germline CDR1 and CDR2: SGHNT and YENEEA. The length of the CDR3 is 14 residues. Between the trimmed V and J ends, which lost 1 base and 8 bases, there was a span of 14 bases. In DNA form, the CDR3 reads TGTGCCAGCAGCTTAGTCAGTCAGTCGGGGGGCTACACCTTC. Amino acids: CASSLVSQSGGYTF.

This clone was recorded only once. The chain recombines TRBV19 with TRBJ2-7; no clear D gene. The ends were cut back, 3 bases at V and 2 bases at J, with 11 bases in the middle. Germline V CDR1 and CDR2: LNHDA, SQIVND (reference sequence). This CDR3 is 14 amino acids long. CDR3 DNA sequence: TGTGCCAGTAGTATGGTCGGGTTACCCTACGAGCAGTACTTC. This gives the protein CASSMVGLPYEQYF.

This clone was observed a few times. This chain links TRBV4-1 with TRBJ1-4; D is ambiguous. The V gene's germline CDR1 is MGHRA and CDR2 YSYEKL. V lost 10 bases, J lost 3 bases, and 15 bases lay in between. The CDR3 spans 14 residues. Written as DNA, the CDR3 is TGCGCCACCTCCCCTGAGAAATCTAATGAAAAACTGTTTTTT. It yields the protein CATSPEKSNEKLFF.